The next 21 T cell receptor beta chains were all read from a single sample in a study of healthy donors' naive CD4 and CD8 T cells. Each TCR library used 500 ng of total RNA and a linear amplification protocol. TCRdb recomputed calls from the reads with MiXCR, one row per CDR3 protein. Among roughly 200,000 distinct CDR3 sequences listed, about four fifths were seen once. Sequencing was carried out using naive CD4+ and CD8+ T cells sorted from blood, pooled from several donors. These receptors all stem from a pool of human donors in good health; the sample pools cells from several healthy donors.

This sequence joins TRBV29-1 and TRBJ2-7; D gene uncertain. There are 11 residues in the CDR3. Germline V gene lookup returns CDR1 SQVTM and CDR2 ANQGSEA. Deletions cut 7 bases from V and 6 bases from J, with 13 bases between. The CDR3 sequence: CSAIEGLEQYF. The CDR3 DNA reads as TGCAGCGCCATCGAAGGGCTCGAGCAGTACTTC.

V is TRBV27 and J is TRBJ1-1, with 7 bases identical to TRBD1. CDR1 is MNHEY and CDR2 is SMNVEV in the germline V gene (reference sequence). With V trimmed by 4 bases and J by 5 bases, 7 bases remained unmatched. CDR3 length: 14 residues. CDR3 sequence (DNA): TGTGCCAGCAGTTCCGACAGGGTAGGGACTGAAGCTTTCTTT. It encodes CASSSDRVGTEAFF.

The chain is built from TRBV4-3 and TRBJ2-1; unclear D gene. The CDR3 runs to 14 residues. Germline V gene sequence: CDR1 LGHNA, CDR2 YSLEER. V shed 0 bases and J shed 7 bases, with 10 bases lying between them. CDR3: CASSQEPLGNEQFF. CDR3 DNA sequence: TGCGCCAGCAGCCAAGAGCCCCTCGGGAATGAGCAGTTCTTC.

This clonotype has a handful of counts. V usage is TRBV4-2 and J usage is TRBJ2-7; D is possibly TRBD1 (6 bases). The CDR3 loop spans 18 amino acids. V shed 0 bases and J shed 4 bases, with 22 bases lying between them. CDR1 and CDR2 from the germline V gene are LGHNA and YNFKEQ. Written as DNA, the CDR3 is TGTGCCAGCAGCCAAGAAATGGCCGCCAGGGACAATTGGTACGAGCAGTACTTC. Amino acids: CASSQEMAARDNWYEQYF.

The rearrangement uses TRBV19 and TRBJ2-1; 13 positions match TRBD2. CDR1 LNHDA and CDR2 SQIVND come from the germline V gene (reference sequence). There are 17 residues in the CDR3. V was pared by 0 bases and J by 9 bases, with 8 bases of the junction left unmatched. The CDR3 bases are TGTGCCAGTAGTATAGATACTGGGACTAGCGGGAAGGGTGAGCAGTTCTTC. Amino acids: CASSIDTGTSGKGEQFF.

CDR3 coding DNA: TGTGCCAGCAGCTTAGGGAAGGGGACAGATACGCAGTATTTT. Its protein is CASSLGKGTDTQYF. The V and J genes are TRBV7-8 and TRBJ2-3, with D possibly being TRBD1 (5 bases). Trimming left V 1 base short and J 3 bases short, with 8 bases between. The CDR3 is 14 amino acids. CDR1 is SGHVS and CDR2 is FQNEAQ in the germline V gene.

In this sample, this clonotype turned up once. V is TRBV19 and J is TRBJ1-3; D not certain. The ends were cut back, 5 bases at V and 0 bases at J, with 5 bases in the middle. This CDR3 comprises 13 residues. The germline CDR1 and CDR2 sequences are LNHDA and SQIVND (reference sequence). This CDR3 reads CASSYNSGNTIYF. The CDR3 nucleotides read TGTGCCAGTAGTTACAACTCTGGAAACACCATATATTTT.

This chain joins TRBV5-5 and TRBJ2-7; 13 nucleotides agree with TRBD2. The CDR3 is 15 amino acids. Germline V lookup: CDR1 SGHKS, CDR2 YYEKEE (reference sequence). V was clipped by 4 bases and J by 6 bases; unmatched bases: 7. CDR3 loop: CASSRGLAGYFEQYF. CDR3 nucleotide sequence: TGTGCCAGCAGCCGGGGACTAGCGGGATACTTCGAGCAGTACTTC.

CDR3 nucleotides: TGCAGCGTCATCGGACAGGGCCACACAGATACGCAGTATTTT. Protein sequence: CSVIGQGHTDTQYF. V usage is TRBV29-1 and J usage is TRBJ2-3, with 8 bases identical to TRBD1. The junction had 7 bases not matched to a gene; V was cut back by 6 bases and J by 2 bases. In germline, CDR1 is SQVTM, CDR2 ANQGSEA. The CDR3 is 14 amino acids.

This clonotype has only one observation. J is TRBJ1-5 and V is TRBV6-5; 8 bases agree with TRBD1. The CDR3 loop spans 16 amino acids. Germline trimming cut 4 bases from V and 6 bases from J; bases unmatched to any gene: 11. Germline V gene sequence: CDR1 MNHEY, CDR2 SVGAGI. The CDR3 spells CASSSLDRTGRQPQHF. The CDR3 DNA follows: TGTGCCAGCAGTTCCCTAGATAGGACAGGGCGTCAGCCCCAGCATTTT.

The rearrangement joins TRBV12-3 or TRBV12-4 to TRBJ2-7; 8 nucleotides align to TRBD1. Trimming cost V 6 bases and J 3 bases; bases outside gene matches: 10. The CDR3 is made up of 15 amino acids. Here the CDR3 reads CASSLRAGGGYEQYF. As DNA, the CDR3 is TGTGCCAGCAGCCTCCGGGCAGGGGGCGGCTACGAGCAGTACTTC.

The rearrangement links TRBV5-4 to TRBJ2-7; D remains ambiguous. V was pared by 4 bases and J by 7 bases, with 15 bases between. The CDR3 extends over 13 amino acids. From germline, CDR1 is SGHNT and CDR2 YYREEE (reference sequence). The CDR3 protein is CASSAYLSREQYF. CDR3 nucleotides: TGTGCCAGCAGCGCCTACCTTTCGAGGGAGCAGTACTTC.

CDR3 coding DNA: TGTGCCAGCAGTTACGGGCGTCTTCGGGGGAGCACTCGCCGAGAGCAGTTCTTC. Translated: CASSYGRLRGSTRREQFF. The V gene is TRBV6-6, the J gene TRBJ2-1; D possibly corresponds to TRBD2 (6 bases). The CDR3 length is 18 residues. Per the germline V gene, CDR1 is MNHNY and CDR2 is SVGAGI (reference sequence). V was shortened by 2 bases and J by 10 bases, with 27 bases between the two germline ends.

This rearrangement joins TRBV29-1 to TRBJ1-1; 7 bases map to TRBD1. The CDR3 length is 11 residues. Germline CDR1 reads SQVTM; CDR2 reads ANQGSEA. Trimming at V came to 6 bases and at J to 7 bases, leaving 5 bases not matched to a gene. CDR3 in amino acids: CSVRTGGEAFF. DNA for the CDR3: TGCAGCGTCCGGACAGGTGGTGAAGCTTTCTTT.

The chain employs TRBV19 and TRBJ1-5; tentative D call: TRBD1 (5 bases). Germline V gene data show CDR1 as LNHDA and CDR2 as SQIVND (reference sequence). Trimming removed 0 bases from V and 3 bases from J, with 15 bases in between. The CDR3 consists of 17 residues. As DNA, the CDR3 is TGTGCCAGTAGTATAGATCATCCCGGGGCTCTCAATCAGCCCCAGCATTTT. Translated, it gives CASSIDHPGALNQPQHF.

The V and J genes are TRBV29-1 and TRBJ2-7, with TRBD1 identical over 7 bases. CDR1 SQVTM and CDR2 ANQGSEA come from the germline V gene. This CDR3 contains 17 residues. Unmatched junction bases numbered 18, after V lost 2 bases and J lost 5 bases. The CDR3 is CSVELWPEQGLNNEQYF. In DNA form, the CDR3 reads TGCAGCGTTGAACTATGGCCTGAACAGGGGTTGAATAACGAGCAGTACTTC.

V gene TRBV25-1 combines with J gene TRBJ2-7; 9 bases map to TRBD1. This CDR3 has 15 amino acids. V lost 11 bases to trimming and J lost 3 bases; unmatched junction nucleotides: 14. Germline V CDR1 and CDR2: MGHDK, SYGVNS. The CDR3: CACASPGTGYYEQYF. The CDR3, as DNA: TGTGCCTGCGCTAGCCCCGGGACAGGGTACTACGAGCAGTACTTC.

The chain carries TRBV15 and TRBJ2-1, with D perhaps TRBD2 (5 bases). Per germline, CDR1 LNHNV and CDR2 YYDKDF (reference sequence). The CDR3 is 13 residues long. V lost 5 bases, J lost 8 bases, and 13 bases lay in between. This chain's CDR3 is CATSLRGWDEQFF. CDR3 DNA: TGTGCCACCAGCTTACGAGGGTGGGATGAGCAGTTCTTC.

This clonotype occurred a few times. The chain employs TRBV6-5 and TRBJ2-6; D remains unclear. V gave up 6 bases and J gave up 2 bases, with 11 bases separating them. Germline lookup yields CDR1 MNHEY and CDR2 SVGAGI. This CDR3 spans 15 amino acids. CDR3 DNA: TGTGCCAGCAGACCCCACTCAACTGGGGCCAACGTCCTGACTTTC. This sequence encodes CASRPHSTGANVLTF.

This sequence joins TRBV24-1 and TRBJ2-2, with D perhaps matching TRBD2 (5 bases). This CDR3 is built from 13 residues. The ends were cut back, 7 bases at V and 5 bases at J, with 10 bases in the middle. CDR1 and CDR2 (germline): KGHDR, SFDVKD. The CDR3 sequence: CATRTWETGELFF. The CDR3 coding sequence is TGTGCCACCAGAACTTGGGAGACCGGGGAGCTGTTTTTT.

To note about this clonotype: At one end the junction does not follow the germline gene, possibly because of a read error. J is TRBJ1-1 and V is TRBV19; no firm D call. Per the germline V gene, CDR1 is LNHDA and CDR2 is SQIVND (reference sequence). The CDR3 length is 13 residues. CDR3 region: CASSINGNTEVFF. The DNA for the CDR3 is TGTGCCAGTAGTATCAATGGGAACACTGAAGTTTTCTTT.